One sample yielded the 6 T cell receptor beta chains listed below, sequenced in a study of shared clonotypes between healthy human individuals. Sequencing was performed with immunoSEQ multiplex PCR; in TCRdb, only in-frame clones are kept and a portion is missing. The profile shows more than 450,000 clones, 70% to 80% of them singletons. Sequencing was carried out using PBMCs. These receptors were obtained from a woman in her forties in good health. Some clones in this sample may be carry-over from other donors' samples.

The sample holds one count of this clone. V usage is TRBV11-3 and J usage is TRBJ2-1; TRBD2 agrees at 12 bases. With V trimmed by 5 bases and J by 5 bases, 10 bases remained unmatched. Per the germline V gene, CDR1 is SGHNT and CDR2 is YENEEA. The CDR3 covers 17 residues. The CDR3 here is CASSPHPTSGRNNEQFF. CDR3 nucleotides: TGTGCCAGCAGCCCCCACCCAACTAGCGGGAGGAACAATGAGCAGTTCTTC.

The rearrangement links TRBV29-1 to TRBJ2-7; the D gene is possibly TRBD2 (6 bases). The V and J ends lost 4 bases and 7 bases respectively, with 20 bases between them. CDR3 length: 14 residues. The germline V gene encodes CDR1 SQVTM and CDR2 ANQGSEA. Written as DNA, the CDR3 is TGCAGCGTTGTTTCGGGCCCCCGGGCGGGAGAGCAGTACTTC. This encodes CSVVSGPRAGEQYF.

This sequence joins TRBV7-2 and TRBJ2-7, with 11 bases lining up with TRBD2. V shed 5 bases and J 5 bases; nucleotides not matched to a gene: 11. There are 16 residues in the CDR3. Germline V gene lookup returns CDR1 SGHTA and CDR2 FQGNSA. The chain's CDR3 is CASSTPLAGGGDEQYF. CDR3 coding DNA: TGTGCCAGCAGCACCCCTCTAGCGGGAGGAGGCGACGAGCAGTACTTC.

The chain's CDR3 is CASSLNSGSGAEQFF. In DNA form, the CDR3 reads TGTGCCAGCAGCTTAAATAGCGGGAGTGGGGCGGAGCAGTTCTTC. J is TRBJ2-1 and V is TRBV7-3; TRBD2 agrees at 9 bases. V lost 1 base to trimming and J lost 10 bases; unmatched junction nucleotides: 8. CDR3 length equals 15 residues. Per germline, CDR1 SGHTA and CDR2 FQGTGA.

The chain has TRBV4-2 and TRBJ2-1; 11 bases map to TRBD2. V lost 0 bases and J lost 5; bases outside the gene matches: 3. The germline CDR1 and CDR2 sequences are LGHNA and YNFKEQ. The CDR3 totals 16 residues. The CDR3, as DNA: TGTGCCAGCAGCCAAGAGGGGACTAGCGGACACAATGAGCAGTTCTTC. This translates into CASSQEGTSGHNEQFF.

The chain links TRBV28 to TRBJ2-1; the D gene is possibly TRBD2 (6 bases). The V end was cut by 1 base, the J end by 4 bases, with 17 bases between. Per germline, CDR1 MDHEN and CDR2 SYDVKM. The length of the CDR3 is 17 residues. This CDR3 reads CASSLLRRLAKYNEQFF. The CDR3 bases are TGTGCCAGCAGTTTATTGAGGAGGCTAGCGAAATACAATGAGCAGTTCTTC.